This TCR beta chain derives from a study of blood T cell repertoires in COVID-19 (dated by TCRdb to 2018 to 2020). Context from the whole study: Samples covering the acute and convalescent phases of COVID-19 were provided by collaborators in the United States, Italy and Spain. HLA class I and class II types, where available, came from metadata supplied by the sample provider rather than from assay-based typing. The prospective study material was composed of cDNA or gDNA derived from T cells, B-cell-depleted T cells, or PBMCs. The samples were drawn from two sources: the first 160 participants of the ongoing ImmuneRACE study, and 1,000 to 1,500 subjects contributed by 6 global collaborators. The dataset comprised deeply sampled blood TCRbeta repertoires from subjects exposed to, actively infected with, or recovered from COVID-19. Sample metadata almost always included a de-identified subject ID, COVID-19 status, age in years and sex. The repertoires were made available in a free public database intended to serve as a resource for research on the immune response to SARS-CoV-2. Study-wide findings and limitations: Clinical and demographic metadata were provided uncurated, with the amount varying by source and participant.

From the cysteine through the phenylalanine, the CDR3 covers 13 amino acids. Only the CDR3 DNA is retained, 39 bases long and in frame from the first base. CDR1 SGHRS and CDR2 YFSETQ are derived from the germline V gene. Each collaborating institution followed its own protocols to collect whole blood in K2EDTA tubes. For TCRbeta analysis, collaborators shipped samples in one of three forms: frozen whole blood, isolated PBMCs, or DNA extracted from either of those sample types. The immunoSEQ Assay, a bias-controlled multiplex PCR, was used to amplify TCRbeta CDR3 regions from genomic DNA. The published analysis was carried out like this. The number of nucleated cells in each sample was estimated from the amplification of reference gene primers within the assay. To quantify the absolute abundance of each unique TCRbeta CDR3 rearrangement, sequence reads were collapsed and filtered. For each sample, productive Simpson clonality was calculated by taking the square root of Simpson's diversity index across productive rearrangements. TCRdb mirrors the immuneACCESS table, restricted to in-frame sequences. Some clones are absent from its copies; in checked studies, under half trace to an unresolved V gene, and the reason for the others is unknown. The DNA was the basis for D and trimming; V, J and clone size are from that table. Present in this sample are around 32,000 clones, approximately 83% of which were seen just once. Approximately 5.7% of the sample belongs to the ten largest clones.

In its sample, this clone was seen once. This receptor's antigen is unknown. The junction differs from germline at one of its ends, possibly a read error. This receptor was taken from a woman of 80 years or more with active or convalescent COVID-19. Sample: peripheral blood. The receptor chain draws on TRBV5-1 and TRBJ1-3; tentative D gene TRBD1, with 5 bases matching. DNA sequence: TGCGCCAGCAGCTTGGATCCCTCCGGGACTAAGTTATTT. Its product reads: CASSLDPSGTKLF.